The subject of this entry is one T cell receptor (beta chain). This sample was included in a study of shared clonotypes between healthy human individuals. Here immunoSEQ multiplex PCR was the method, and the copy in TCRdb shows in-frame clones only, minus some. The top ten clones hold 0.95% to 1.5% of a sample with about 1,500,000 clones, more than 95% of them seen once. This TCR was sampled from a man younger than 45 in good health. The source material was naive CD4+ T cells sorted from blood. Subset given: CD45RA+ positively selected.

The CDR3 DNA sequence: TGTGCCAGCAGTTACTCGGGACAACAAGCCCAGCATTTT. Amino acid sequence: CASSYSGQQAQHF. The rearrangement uses TRBV6-5 and TRBJ1-5, with D possibly TRBD1 on 6 matching bases. The germline CDR1 and CDR2 sequences are MNHEY and SVGAGI. The CDR3 is made up of 13 amino acids. The V end lost 0 bases, the J end lost 11 bases, and 11 bases lay between the germline ends.